This T cell receptor (beta chain) derives from a study of shared clonotypes between healthy human individuals. Regarding the study as a whole: In general, naive subsets displayed greater estimated richness than memory subsets did. Only blood was sampled, and tissue TCR repertoires likely differ from blood ones.

TCRdb's copy holds only in-frame clones and misses some; the assay was immunoSEQ multiplex PCR. This table has under 1,100,000 clones, around 76% appearing once. To note about this clone: Its antigen remains unknown.

V was pared by 4 bases and J by 8 bases, with 8 bases of the junction left unmatched. Germline CDR1 KGHSH, CDR2 LQKENI. The CDR3 is 14 residues long. The TCR comes from a man aged 18-30 years in good health. Sequences were obtained from memory CD4+ T cells sorted from blood. Subset: CD45RA-negative fraction. The chain joins TRBV18 to TRBJ2-1, with TRBD1 identical over 7 bases. Here the CDR3 DNA reads TGTGCCAGCTCACAGGGGGCAGGGTCCGATGAGCAGTTCTTC. Protein product: CASSQGAGSDEQFF.